These 20 T cell receptor beta chains originate from one sample sequenced in a study of CD8 T cells in ankylosing spondylitis. TCRdb re-derived calls from the 5' RACE reads in MiXCR, one entry per CDR3 protein. Of hundreds of thousands of distinct CDR3 sequences listed, 8% to 9.5% are singletons. The sequenced sample consisted of blood, either unsorted or a sorted T cell fraction (not recorded which). Source of these receptors: a male donor with ankylosing spondylitis or in good health (not recorded which).

The chain has TRBV12-3 or TRBV12-4 and TRBJ1-1; D is unclear. V gave up 5 bases and J gave up 1 base, with 11 bases separating them. The CDR3 has 14 amino acids. In DNA, the CDR3 is TGTGCCAGCAGTCTCCGACACACGAACACTGAAGCTTTCTTT. Amino acid sequence: CASSLRHTNTEAFF.

There are a few counts of this clonotype. This sequence joins TRBV23-1 and TRBJ2-1; D remains ambiguous. TRBV23-1 is filed as an ORF, its function uncertain. V lost 0 bases to trimming and J lost 0 bases, with 9 bases between them. This CDR3 has 16 amino acids. CDR3 in amino acids: CASSQSGRISYNEQFF. As DNA, the CDR3 is TGCGCCAGCAGTCAATCCGGACGGATCTCCTACAATGAGCAGTTCTTC.

The chain links TRBV29-1 to TRBJ1-1; D remains unclear. This CDR3 contains 13 residues. Trimming removed 0 bases from V and 2 bases from J, with 7 bases in between. Germline CDR1 is SQVTM and CDR2 is ANQGSEA. The CDR3 reads CSVEELANTEAFF. The CDR3 region has the DNA TGCAGCGTTGAAGAGTTGGCTAACACTGAAGCTTTCTTT.

Concerning this clonotype itself: It may be a read error: a sequence one base away is much more abundant. The V call is TRBV5-1, the J call TRBJ2-5; TRBD2 might be the D (5 bases). The CDR3 sequence is 11 residues long. Germline values: CDR1 SGHRS, CDR2 YFSETQ. This CDR3 is CGSSQRETQHF. In DNA, the CDR3 is TGCGGCAGCAGCCAGAGGGAGACCCAGCACTTC.

V usage is TRBV7-9 and J usage is TRBJ2-7; TRBD1 might be the D (5 bases). The CDR3 covers 14 residues. With 6 bases removed from V and 3 bases from J, the gap between germline ends came to 15 bases. Per germline, CDR1 SEHNR and CDR2 FQNEAQ (reference sequence). CDR3 loop: CASSSSGALYEQYF. The CDR3, as DNA: TGTGCCAGCAGTTCTTCTGGGGCCCTCTACGAGCAGTACTTC.

This clonotype was counted a few times. The chain joins TRBV7-9 to TRBJ2-2; D possibly corresponds to TRBD1 (6 bases). The CDR3 is 15 residues long. Per germline, CDR1 SEHNR and CDR2 FQNEAQ (reference sequence). Trimming removed 5 bases from V and 5 bases from J, with 15 bases in between. The CDR3 DNA reads TGTGCCAGCAGCAGGACAGTCACGAGGACCGGGGAGCTGTTTTTT. Protein: CASSRTVTRTGELFF. The whole variable domain, filled in from reference TRBV7-9 and TRBJ2-2, reads DTGVSQNPRHKITKRGQNVTFRCDPISEHNRLYWYRQTLGQGPEFLTYFQNEAQLEKSRLLSDRFSAERPKGSFSTLEIQRTEQGDSAMYLCASSRTVTRTGELFFGEGSRLTVL.

This clonotype was seen only a few times. The CDR3 region is CSAWDAGPSSYNEQFF. The CDR3 DNA reads TGCAGTGCTTGGGATGCGGGGCCTAGCTCCTACAATGAGCAGTTCTTC. The chain employs TRBV20-1 and TRBJ2-1; TRBD2 might be the D (6 bases). Germline lookup yields CDR1 DFQATT and CDR2 SNEGSKA (reference sequence). CDR3 length equals 16 residues. The germline V and J ends were trimmed by 5 bases and 0 bases, with 17 bases remaining between them.

The rearrangement joins TRBV4-3 to TRBJ2-7; 13 bases map to TRBD2. Germline CDR1 is LGHNA and CDR2 is YSLEER. J gave up 6 bases and V 5 bases, and 7 bases lay outside the gene matches. This CDR3 is 15 amino acids long. CDR3 residues: CASSEGGLAGSEQYF. The CDR3 nucleotides read TGCGCCAGCAGCGAAGGGGGACTAGCGGGAAGCGAGCAGTACTTC.

This clonotype was counted ten times or more. The chain couples TRBV9 to TRBJ2-6; D remains unclear. The CDR3 has 17 amino acids. The germline V and J ends were trimmed by 3 bases and 3 bases, with 16 bases remaining between them. The germline V gene has CDR1 SGDLS and CDR2 YYNGEE. For the CDR3, the DNA is TGTGCCAGCAGCGATGACCGCGTGAGTGGTGGGGCCAACGTCCTGACTTTC. Protein sequence: CASSDDRVSGGANVLTF.

This clonotype was counted many times. V and J are TRBV6-1 and TRBJ1-3; D is unclear. With 8 bases removed from V and 0 bases from J, the gap between germline ends came to 17 bases. Germline V lookup: CDR1 MNHNS, CDR2 SASEGT. The CDR3 has 16 residues. CDR3 in DNA: TGTGCCAGCCGTCCGAGGCGTCCAAGCTCTGGAAACACCATATATTTT. Translation gives CASRPRRPSSGNTIYF.

This rearrangement joins TRBV4-2 to TRBJ1-4; D may be TRBD1 (5 bases). This CDR3 has 14 residues. Trimming stripped 0 bases from V and 8 bases from J, with 10 bases between. Germline V lookup: CDR1 LGHNA, CDR2 YNFKEQ. CDR3 DNA sequence: TGTGCCAGCAGCCAAGACGCCAGGGAGGAAAAACTGTTTTTT. Protein sequence: CASSQDAREEKLFF.

V usage is TRBV5-1 and J usage is TRBJ1-1, with TRBD1 matching over 10 bases. The CDR3 is 15 residues long. Germline trimming cut 3 bases from V and 11 bases from J; bases unmatched to any gene: 13. Germline V gives CDR1 SGHRS, CDR2 YFSETQ. In DNA, the CDR3 is TGCGCCAGCAGCTCCGGGACAGGGGCACTTATCGGGGCTTTCTTT. The encoded protein is CASSSGTGALIGAFF.

This clonotype was counted many times. The J gene is TRBJ1-2, the V gene TRBV20-1; 7 bases fit TRBD1. Germline V CDR1 and CDR2: DFQATT, SNEGSKA (reference sequence). The CDR3 is 15 amino acids. With 5 bases clipped from V and 3 bases from J, the junction kept 12 bases outside the gene matches. CDR3 region: CSALPRQGNYYGYTF. For the CDR3, the DNA is TGCAGTGCTTTACCACGACAGGGAAATTACTATGGCTACACCTTC.

The rearrangement uses TRBV10-3 and TRBJ2-1, with TRBD2 matching 9 bases. V gave up 10 bases and J gave up 6 bases; unmatched junction bases: 13. Germline-derived CDR1 and CDR2 are ENHRY and SYGVKD. This CDR3 spans 15 amino acids. This CDR3 reads CATGGGGRAINEQFF. The CDR3 nucleotides are TGTGCCACCGGCGGGGGCGGGAGGGCCATCAATGAGCAGTTCTTC.

The chain couples TRBV6-5 to TRBJ2-3; D uncertain. The ends were cut back, 2 bases at V and 1 base at J, with 7 bases in the middle. Germline assignment: CDR1 MNHEY and CDR2 SVGAGI. This CDR3 is built from 14 residues. This chain's CDR3 is CASSYGRRTDTQYF. CDR3 coding DNA: TGTGCCAGCAGTTACGGACGGCGCACAGATACGCAGTATTTT.

This clonotype was observed at least ten times. The chain combines TRBV12-3 or TRBV12-4 with TRBJ1-1; TRBD1 agrees at 10 bases. This CDR3 is built from 16 residues. Germline trimming cut 2 bases from V and 4 bases from J; bases unmatched to any gene: 7. CDR3 sequence (DNA): TGTGCCAGCAGTTTATGGGACAGGGGCGGGAGCACTGAAGCTTTCTTT. This gives the protein CASSLWDRGGSTEAFF.

This clonotype appeared a few times. V and J are TRBV19 and TRBJ2-1; D might be TRBD2 (5 bases). The germline V and J ends were trimmed by 1 base and 2 bases, with 9 bases remaining between them. This CDR3 region has 15 residues. CDR1 and CDR2 from the germline V gene are LNHDA and SQIVND (reference sequence). DNA of the CDR3: TGTGCCAGTAGTATAGGAGGGCTAACCTACAATGAGCAGTTCTTC. It translates to CASSIGGLTYNEQFF.

V gene TRBV4-3 combines with J gene TRBJ1-1, with TRBD1 as a possible D gene (5 bases). CDR1 and CDR2 (germline): LGHNA, YSLEER. The ends were cut back, 1 base at V and 4 bases at J, with 10 bases in the middle. The CDR3 is made up of 14 amino acids. This CDR3 reads CASSQAMGGTEAFF. The DNA for the CDR3 is TGCGCCAGCAGCCAAGCTATGGGGGGCACTGAAGCTTTCTTT.

This clonotype occurred many times. The rearrangement uses TRBV12-3 or TRBV12-4 and TRBJ2-1; D might be TRBD1 or TRBD2, each matching 6 bases. The CDR3 is 14 residues long. The V and J ends lost 4 bases and 12 bases respectively, with 19 bases between them. In DNA form, the CDR3 reads TGTGCCAGCAGTTCCTACCACTTAGGGGGGCGGCAGTTCTTC. Translated, it gives CASSSYHLGGRQFF.

This clonotype was seen only a few times. The rearrangement links TRBV21-1 to TRBJ2-7. TRBV21-1 is shown as a pseudogene. The CDR3 runs to 12 residues. Here the CDR3 DNA reads TGTGCCAGCAGCAAACCTAGCTACGAGCAGTACTTC. Amino acids: CASSKPSYEQYF.